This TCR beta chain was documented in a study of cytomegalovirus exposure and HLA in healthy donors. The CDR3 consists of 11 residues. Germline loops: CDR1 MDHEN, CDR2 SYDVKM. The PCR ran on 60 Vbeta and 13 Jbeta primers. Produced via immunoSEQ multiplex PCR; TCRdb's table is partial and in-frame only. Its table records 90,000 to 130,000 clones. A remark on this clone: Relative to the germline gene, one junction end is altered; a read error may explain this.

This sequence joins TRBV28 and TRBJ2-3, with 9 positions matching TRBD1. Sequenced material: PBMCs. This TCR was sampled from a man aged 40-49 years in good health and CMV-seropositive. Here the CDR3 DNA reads TGTGCCAGCGGGACAGGGCCGCCCCGGAGGTTT. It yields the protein CASGTGPPRRF.